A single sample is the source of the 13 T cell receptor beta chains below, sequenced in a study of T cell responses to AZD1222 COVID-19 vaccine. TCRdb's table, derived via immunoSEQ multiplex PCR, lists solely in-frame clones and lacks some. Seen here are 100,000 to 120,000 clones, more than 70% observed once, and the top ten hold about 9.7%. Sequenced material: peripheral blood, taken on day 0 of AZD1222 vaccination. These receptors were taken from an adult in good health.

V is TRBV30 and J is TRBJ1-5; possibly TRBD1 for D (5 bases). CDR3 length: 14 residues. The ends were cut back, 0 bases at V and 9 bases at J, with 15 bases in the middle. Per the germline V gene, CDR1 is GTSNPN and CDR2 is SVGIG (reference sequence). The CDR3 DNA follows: TGTGCCTGGAGTGTACAAGGGACCTCTTGGCCCCAGCATTTT. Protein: CAWSVQGTSWPQHF.

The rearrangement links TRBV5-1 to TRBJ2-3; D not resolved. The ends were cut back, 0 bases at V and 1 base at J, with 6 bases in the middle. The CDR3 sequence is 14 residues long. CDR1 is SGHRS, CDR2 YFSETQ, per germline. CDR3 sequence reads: CASSLESRTDTQYF. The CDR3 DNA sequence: TGCGCCAGCAGCTTGGAGAGCCGCACAGATACGCAGTATTTT. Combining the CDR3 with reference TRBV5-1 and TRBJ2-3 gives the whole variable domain KAGVTQTPRYLIKTRGQQVTLSCSPISGHRSVSWYQQTPGQGLQFLFEYFSETQRNKGNFPGRFSGRQFSNSRSEMNVSTLELGDSALYLCASSLESRTDTQYFGPGTRLTVL.

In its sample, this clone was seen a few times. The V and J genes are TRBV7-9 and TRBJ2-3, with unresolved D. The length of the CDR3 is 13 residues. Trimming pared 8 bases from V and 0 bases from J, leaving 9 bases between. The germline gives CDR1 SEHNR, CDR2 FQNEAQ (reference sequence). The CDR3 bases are TGTGCCAGCGACCCCGGCAGCACAGATACGCAGTATTTT. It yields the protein CASDPGSTDTQYF.

CDR3 residues: CNEQASPLHF. The CDR3 region has the DNA TGCAACGAACAGGCCTCACCCCTCCACTTT. The V and J genes are TRBV20-1 and TRBJ1-6; D is possibly TRBD1 (5 bases). The CDR3 length is 10 residues. Germline assignment: CDR1 DFQATT and CDR2 SNEGSKA (reference sequence).

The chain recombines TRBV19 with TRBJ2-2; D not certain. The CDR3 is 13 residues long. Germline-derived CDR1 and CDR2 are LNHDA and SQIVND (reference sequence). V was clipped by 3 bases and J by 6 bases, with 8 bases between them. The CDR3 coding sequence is TGTGCCAGTAGTATTAACTGGGCCGGGGAGCTGTTTTTT. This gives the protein CASSINWAGELFF.

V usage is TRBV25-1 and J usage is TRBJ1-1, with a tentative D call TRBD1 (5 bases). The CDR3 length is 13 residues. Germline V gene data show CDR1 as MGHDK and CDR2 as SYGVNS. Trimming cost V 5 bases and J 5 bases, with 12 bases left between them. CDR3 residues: CASSPGVRTEAFF. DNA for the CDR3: TGTGCCAGCAGTCCGGGGGTAAGGACTGAAGCTTTCTTT.

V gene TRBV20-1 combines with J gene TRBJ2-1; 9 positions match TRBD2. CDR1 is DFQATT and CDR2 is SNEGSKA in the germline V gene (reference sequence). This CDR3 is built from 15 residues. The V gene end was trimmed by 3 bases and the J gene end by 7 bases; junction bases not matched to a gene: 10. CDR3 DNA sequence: TGCAGTGCTAGTTTCGCGGGAGGGTATATGAATGAGCAGTTCTTC. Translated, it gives CSASFAGGYMNEQFF.

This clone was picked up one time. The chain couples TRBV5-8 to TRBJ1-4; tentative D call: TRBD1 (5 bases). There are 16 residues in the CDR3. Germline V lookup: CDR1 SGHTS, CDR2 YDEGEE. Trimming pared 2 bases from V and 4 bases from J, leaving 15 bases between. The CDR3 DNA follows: TGTGCCAGCAGCTTAGGGCATGGAGGGGTTAATGAAAAACTGTTTTTT. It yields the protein CASSLGHGGVNEKLFF.

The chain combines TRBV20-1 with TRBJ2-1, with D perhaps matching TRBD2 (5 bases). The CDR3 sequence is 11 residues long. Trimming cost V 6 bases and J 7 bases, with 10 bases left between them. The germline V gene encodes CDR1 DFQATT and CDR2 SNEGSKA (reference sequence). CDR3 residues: CSAPRRNEQFF. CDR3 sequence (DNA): TGCAGTGCCCCCCGGAGGAATGAGCAGTTCTTC.

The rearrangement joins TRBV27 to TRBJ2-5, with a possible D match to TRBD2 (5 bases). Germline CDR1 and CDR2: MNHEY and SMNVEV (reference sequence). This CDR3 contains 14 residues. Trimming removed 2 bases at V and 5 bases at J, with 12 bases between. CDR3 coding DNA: TGTGCCAGCAGTTTACCGGAAGGCGGGGAGACCCAGTACTTC. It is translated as CASSLPEGGETQYF.

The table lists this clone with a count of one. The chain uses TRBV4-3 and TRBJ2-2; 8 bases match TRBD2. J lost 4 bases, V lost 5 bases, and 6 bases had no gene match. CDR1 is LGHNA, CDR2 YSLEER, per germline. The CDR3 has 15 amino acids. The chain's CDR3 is CASSFSGTPTGELFF. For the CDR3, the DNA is TGCGCCAGCAGCTTTAGCGGGACCCCCACCGGGGAGCTGTTTTTT.

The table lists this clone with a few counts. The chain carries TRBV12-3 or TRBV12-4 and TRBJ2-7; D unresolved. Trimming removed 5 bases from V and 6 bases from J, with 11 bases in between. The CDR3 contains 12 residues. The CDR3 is CASSPLGTEQYF. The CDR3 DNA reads TGTGCCAGCAGTCCCTTAGGTACCGAGCAGTACTTC.

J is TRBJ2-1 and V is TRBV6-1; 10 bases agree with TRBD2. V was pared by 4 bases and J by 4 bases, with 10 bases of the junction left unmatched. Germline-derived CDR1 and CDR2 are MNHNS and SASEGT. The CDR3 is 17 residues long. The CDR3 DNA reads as TGTGCCAGCAGTGCCTCCTCACTAGCGGGGATATACAATGAGCAGTTCTTC. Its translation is CASSASSLAGIYNEQFF.